The clone carrying this TCR beta chain was seen only a few times. The antigen remains unidentified. TCR beta cDNA libraries included unique molecular identifiers. T cells numbering roughly 0.85 to 11 million gave rise to some 520,000 cDNA molecules. TCRdb used MiXCR to reprocess the PCR reads, holding one entry per CDR3 protein. This sample has about 540,000 distinct CDR3 sequences, with approximately 31% found just once. The data were taken from a study of post-analysis software for immune sequencing data. Study summary: There were relapsing-remitting, secondary progressive and progressive-relapsing multiple sclerosis among the disease courses included. General study results and limits: For normalized Chao1 diversity, multiple sclerosis patients scored significantly lower than controls did. Strong co-clustering by F measure was evident for samples that had been prepared in the same batch.

The specimen was blood. The TCR comes from a girl aged 2-17 years with multiple sclerosis.

CDR3 residues: CASSSNNYGYTF. In DNA, the CDR3 is TGTGCCAGCAGCTCGAATAACTATGGCTACACCTTC. The V call is TRBV7-2, the J call TRBJ1-2, with D uncertain. V was shortened by 4 bases and J by 1 base, with 4 bases between the two germline ends. Germline V gene lookup returns CDR1 SGHTA and CDR2 FQGNSA. The CDR3 contains 12 residues.